The present TCR beta chain was sequenced within a study of early T cells in non-severe SARS-CoV-2 infection. Whole-study context: The chains were unpaired, and the sequenced material was bulk RNA from unsorted whole blood. Points from the study as a whole: Sequences matched to VDJdb favored anti-spike CD8 responses, while private and CD4 specificities were missed.

This clonotype was seen ten or more times. Its antigen is unknown. Looked up from germline, CDR1 is SGHRS and CDR2 is YFSETQ. With 6 bases removed from V and 4 bases from J, the gap between germline ends came to 13 bases. The CDR3 totals 14 residues. Individual cDNA molecules each received unique molecular identifiers attached to them. MiXCR, run by TCRdb on the 5' RACE reads, gives a single entry per CDR3 protein. The table lists some 82,000 distinct CDR3 sequences, around 12% of them singletons. The sample here was whole blood, taken at baseline. This receptor was obtained from an adult who was a healthcare worker with PCR-confirmed SARS-CoV-2 infection or an uninfected control (not recorded which). The chain combines TRBV5-1 with TRBJ2-2, with D tentatively TRBD2 (5 bases). CDR3 amino acids: CASTIKEGTGELFF. The CDR3 nucleotides read TGCGCCAGCACCATAAAAGAGGGCACCGGGGAGCTGTTTTTT.